One sample yielded the 6 T cell receptor beta chains listed below, sequenced in a study of cytotoxic CD8 clonotypes in ibrutinib-treated CLL. Clones were sequenced by immunoSEQ multiplex PCR, and TCRdb holds only the in-frame ones, with some missing. The sample has some 300,000 clones, 80% seen once. The specimen comprised PBMCs, sampled before ibrutinib treatment. Receptors were obtained from a human donor with chronic lymphocytic leukemia.

This clone was picked up one time. The chain recombines TRBV4-3 with TRBJ1-2; D ambiguous. Germline V CDR1 and CDR2: LGHNA, YSLEER. The CDR3 length is 14 residues. V lost 4 bases and J 4 bases, leaving 13 bases between the germline ends. CDR3 in amino acids: CASSLGSPGYGYTF. As DNA, the CDR3 is TGCGCCAGCAGCCTAGGGAGTCCGGGCTATGGCTACACCTTC.

The CDR3 DNA reads as TGTGCCAGCAGCCCAGCGGGAACTCCCTACAATGAGCAGTTCTTC. Translated: CASSPAGTPYNEQFF. V and J are TRBV7-9 and TRBJ2-1; TRBD2 aligns across 7 bases. The CDR3 consists of 15 residues. Germline CDR1 reads SEHNR; CDR2 reads FQNEAQ (reference sequence). Trimming cost V 5 bases and J 2 bases; bases outside gene matches: 6.

This chain uses TRBV18 with TRBJ2-2, with D perhaps TRBD1 or TRBD2 (5 bases each). The CDR3 extends over 17 amino acids. The germline CDR1 and CDR2 sequences are KGHSH and LQKENI. Trimming removed 3 bases from V and 3 bases from J, with 17 bases in between. In nucleotides, the CDR3 is TGTGCCAGCTCACCTTTTGTCGTGGGGACGGACACCGGGGAGCTGTTTTTT. Its protein product is CASSPFVVGTDTGELFF. The full variable domain, in which reference TRBV18 and TRBJ2-2 provide the parts outside the CDR3, is NAGVMQNPRHLVRRRGQEARLRCSPMKGHSHVYWYRQLPEEGLKFMVYLQKENIIDESGMPKERFSAEFPKEGPSILRIQQVVRGDSAAYFCASSPFVVGTDTGELFFGEGSRLTVL.

The rearrangement joins TRBV5-4 to TRBJ2-2, with D perhaps matching TRBD2 (6 bases). CDR3 length equals 15 residues. The germline CDR1 and CDR2 sequences are SGHNT and YYREEE (reference sequence). Trimming took 7 bases from V and 5 from J, leaving 18 bases between them. CDR3 amino acids: CASQNSGGGTGELFF. The CDR3, as DNA: TGTGCCAGCCAGAATAGCGGTGGGGGAACCGGGGAGCTGTTTTTT.

The chain uses TRBV19 and TRBJ2-5; TRBD1 aligns across 8 bases. CDR1 and CDR2 from the germline V gene are LNHDA and SQIVND (reference sequence). Trimming took 4 bases from V and 5 from J; bases not matched to a gene: 3. This CDR3 has 13 amino acids. For the CDR3, the DNA is TGTGCCAGTAGTAAGTGGGACAGGGAGACCCAGTACTTC. This codes for CASSKWDRETQYF.

The count of this clone is one. The V call is TRBV19, the J call TRBJ2-2; 9 bases are a match to TRBD1. V gave up 4 bases and J gave up 3 bases; unmatched junction bases: 18. Germline V gene sequence: CDR1 LNHDA, CDR2 SQIVND (reference sequence). The CDR3 runs to 20 residues. CDR3 region: CASSSPGQGASHLDTGELFF. CDR3 DNA sequence: TGTGCCAGTAGTAGCCCGGGACAGGGTGCTTCCCACCTCGACACCGGGGAGCTGTTTTTT.